This is a list of T cell receptor beta chains from one sample in a study of immune characterization of retroperitoneal liposarcoma. TCRdb independently ran MiXCR on the PCR reads; one entry per CDR3 protein. This sample carries around 12,000 distinct CDR3 sequences, roughly 44% of them seen once, and the ten largest clones take roughly 12%. The specimen was tumor tissue. These receptors originate from a female donor with retroperitoneal liposarcoma. Each CDR3 is given with its conserved first and last residue. The D gene is left open where the match is weak. Expanded clones are given a class, and other clones once, few, many or no size at all.

TRBV12-3/TRBV12-4	-	TRBD2	TRBJ2-1	CASSPHLAGVAKNIQFF	TGTGCCAGCAGTCCCCACCTAGCGGGGGTAGCCAAAAACATTCAGTTCTTC
TRBV7-2	once	TRBD2	TRBJ2-1	CASSLELAVNEQFF	TGTGCCAGCAGCTTAGAACTAGCGGTCAATGAGCAGTTCTTC
TRBV7-8	few	-	TRBJ1-6	CASSLAVEGSPLHF	TGTGCCAGCAGCTTAGCAGTGGAGGGATCACCCCTCCACTTT
TRBV4-1	-	-	TRBJ1-1	CASRTSPTGNTEAFF	TGCGCCAGCAGAACCTCCCCAACAGGGAACACTGAAGCTTTCTTT
TRBV27	-	TRBD2	TRBJ2-7	CASSFGTSRSSYNEQYF	TGTGCCAGCAGTTTTGGGACTAGCAGGAGCTCCTACAATGAGCAGTACTTC
TRBV12-3/TRBV12-4	-	-	TRBJ2-5	CASSLYSGKQYF	TGTGCCAGCAGTTTGTACTCCGGCAAGCAGTACTTC
TRBV7-6	medium-sized	TRBD2	TRBJ2-1	CASSPRTSGNNEQFF	TGTGCCAGCAGCCCTCGGACTAGCGGCAACAATGAGCAGTTCTTC
TRBV6-1	-	-	TRBJ2-1	CASTRSPGSINEQFF	TGTGCCAGCACCCGCAGCCCGGGGTCGATCAATGAGCAGTTCTTC
TRBV7-2	medium-sized	-	TRBJ2-5	CASSPLALVQLETQYF	TGTGCCAGCAGCCCCTTGGCGCTAGTTCAGCTAGAGACCCAGTACTTC
TRBV6-1	-	TRBD1	TRBJ1-2	CASSPQGGGSGYTF	TGTGCCAGCAGTCCCCAGGGAGGGGGCAGTGGCTACACCTTC
TRBV6-1	few	TRBD2	TRBJ2-2	CASSDRGGLATGELFF	TGTGCCAGCAGTGATCGGGGCGGACTAGCGACCGGGGAGCTGTTTTTT
TRBV6-5	-	TRBD2	TRBJ2-1	CASRLAVWSEQFF	TGTGCCAGCAGGCTAGCGGTGTGGAGTGAGCAGTTCTTC
TRBV6-5	few	-	TRBJ2-5	CASSWFETQYF	TGTGCCAGCAGTTGGTTTGAGACCCAGTACTTC
TRBV9	-	-	TRBJ2-3	CASSVSGTDTQYF	TGTGCCAGCAGCGTTTCAGGCACAGATACGCAGTATTTT
TRBV12-3/TRBV12-4	-	TRBD1	TRBJ2-1	CASSSPGQIREQFF	TGTGCCAGCAGTTCCCCGGGACAGATCAGGGAGCAGTTCTTC
TRBV6-1	few	TRBD2	TRBJ2-5	CASSEVHSGGSANEQYF	TGTGCCAGCAGTGAAGTGCATAGCGGGGGGTCAGCTAATGAGCAGTACTTC
TRBV6-1	medium-sized	TRBD1	TRBJ2-7	CASSQTGTGTYEQYF	TGTGCCAGCAGTCAAACCGGGACAGGGACCTACGAGCAGTACTTC
TRBV6-5	few	-	TRBJ2-4	CASNAEGFQYF	TGTGCCAGCAACGCCGAGGGGTTTCAGTACTTC
TRBV6-1	-	-	TRBJ1-2	CASSEALESLYGYTF	TGTGCCAGCAGTGAAGCGCTTGAGTCCTTATATGGCTACACCTTC
TRBV7-9	-	-	TRBJ2-3	CASSLGRGEQFF	TGTGCCAGCAGCTTAGGGAGGGGTGAGCAGTTCTTT
TRBV4-1	-	TRBD1	TRBJ2-7	CASSQAPNRGEQYF	TGCGCCAGCAGCCAAGCGCCAAACAGGGGCGAGCAGTACTTC
TRBV7-8	-	TRBD2	TRBJ2-1	CASSLATGRGETQFF	TGTGCCAGCAGCTTAGCGACGGGGAGGGGAGAGACCCAGTTCTTC
TRBV27	-	TRBD1	TRBJ1-3	CASSGTGNGNTIYF	TGTGCCAGCAGTGGGACAGGGAATGGAAACACCATATATTTT
TRBV28	-	TRBD1	TRBJ2-1	CASSRIGTALYNEQFF	TGTGCCAGCAGTCGGATCGGGACAGCTCTCTACAATGAGCAGTTCTTC
TRBV6-1	few	TRBD1	TRBJ1-4	CASSLQGRREKLFF	TGTGCCAGCAGCTTACAGGGGAGGCGGGAAAAACTGTTTTTT
TRBV6-2/TRBV6-3	once	TRBD1	TRBJ2-1	CASSFRDRKNIQFF	TGTGCCAGCAGTTTCCGGGACAGAAAAAACATTCAGTTCTTC
TRBV5-3	-	TRBD1	TRBJ2-5	CASRRTGGETQYF	TGTGCCAGCAGACGGACAGGGGGAGAGACCCAGTACTTC
TRBV6-1	-	TRBD2	TRBJ2-1	CASSGRSIGLAEPYNEQFF	TGTGCCAGCAGTGGGAGGTCTATTGGACTAGCGGAACCCTACAATGAGCAGTTCTTC
TRBV6-6	-	TRBD1	TRBJ2-4	CASTLDRGRNIQYF	TGTGCCAGCACCCTCGACAGGGGGCGAAACATTCAGTACTTC
TRBV7-6	few	-	TRBJ1-2	CASSPVRESYGYTF	TGTGCCAGCAGCCCCGTCAGGGAAAGCTATGGCTACACCTTC
TRBV6-1	-	-	TRBJ2-1	CASSALLETQFF	TGTGCCAGCAGTGCGCTACTAGAGACCCAGTTCTTC
TRBV6-1	-	TRBD1	TRBJ1-2	CASSLTGAYGYTF	TGTGCCAGCAGTCTTACAGGGGCATATGGCTACACCTTC
TRBV7-2	medium-sized	-	TRBJ2-7	CASSLGYYEQYF	TGTGCCAGCAGCTTAGGATATTACGAGCAGTACTTC
TRBV6-4	-	-	TRBJ2-6	CASSNRFGANVLTF	TGTGCCAGCAGCAACAGGTTTGGGGCCAACGTCCTGACTTTC
TRBV11-1	few	-	TRBJ2-7	CASSPVRTVTQAEQYF	TGTGCCAGCAGCCCCGTTCGGACAGTCACTCAAGCGGAGCAGTACTTC
TRBV12-3/TRBV12-4	-	TRBD1	TRBJ2-1	CASSATGTGYHEQFF	TGTGCCAGCAGTGCAACCGGGACAGGGTACCACGAGCAGTTCTTC